This note documents a single TCR beta chain sequence. Its target is unknown. The data belong to a study of cytomegalovirus exposure and HLA in healthy donors. Turning to the study itself: About 85 million unique TCRs from HLA-typed donors were held in an early release of data.

It was with 60 Vbeta and 13 Jbeta primers that the PCR ran. Repertoires were generated with immunoSEQ multiplex PCR, while TCRdb's copy carries only in-frame clones and drops some. This table has approximately 130,000 clones, roughly 70% appearing once. The study, taken as a whole, reports: Later on, a genetic analysis was performed. It linked a missense variant in DCLRE1C with V- and J-gene trimming of TCR beta. Reports state that TCR beta sequences accurately predicted most subjects' HLA-A and HLA-B alleles. Among TCR beta chains of equal frequency, HLA-associated ones were more clonally expanded in a later analysis.

The CDR3 is 16 amino acids. Germline CDR1 reads SGHNT; CDR2 reads YYREEE (reference sequence). J gave up 1 base and V 0 bases, and 1 base lay outside the gene matches. This sequence joins TRBV5-4 and TRBJ2-4, with 10 bases aligning to TRBD2. This TCR derives from a woman aged 40 to 55 in good health and CMV-seropositive. The sequenced material came from PBMCs. Here the CDR3 reads CASSLGSGGAKNIQYF. The CDR3, as DNA: TGTGCCAGCAGCTTGGGTAGCGGGGGGGCCAAAAACATTCAGTACTTC.